Listed below are T cell receptor beta chains from one sample, sequenced in a study of blood T cell repertoires in COVID-19. TCRdb keeps only in-frame clones here, not all; method: immunoSEQ multiplex PCR. The data show about 310,000 clones, approximately 85% seen once. Sequenced material: PBMCs or T cells enriched from blood (not recorded which). The receptors come from a man aged 25-45 years who had recovered from COVID-19. The CDR3 runs from the conserved cysteine through the conserved F or W. D genes are given only for firm matches.

V gene	J gene	D gene	CDR3 protein	CDR3 DNA
TRBV6-5	TRBJ2-3	.	CASMLGGTTDTQYF	TGTGCCAGCATGCTTGGCGGAACCACAGATACGCAGTATTTT
TRBV19	TRBJ2-1	TRBD2	CASSLSGGGYNEQFF	TGTGCCAGTAGTCTAAGCGGGGGGGGATACAATGAGCAGTTCTTC
TRBV13	TRBJ2-1	TRBD2	CASGRTRGGAGSYNEQFF	TGTGCCAGCGGCCGGACACGCGGGGGGGCGGGCTCCTACAATGAGCAGTTCTTC
TRBV9	TRBJ1-6	.	CARNSGQPDNSPLHF	TGTGCCAGAAATTCAGGACAGCCCGATAATTCACCCCTCCACTTT
TRBV9	TRBJ1-6	.	CASSERTAFSPLHF	TGTGCCAGCAGCGAAAGGACAGCGTTTTCACCCCTCCACTTT
TRBV3-1/TRBV3-2	TRBJ2-2	.	CASSRLGGENTGELFF	TGTGCCAGCAGCCGCCTCGGCGGGGAGAACACCGGGGAGCTGTTTTTT
TRBV5-1	TRBJ2-3	TRBD2	CASSPGRLAGGRGDTQYF	TGCGCCAGCAGCCCCGGACGACTAGCGGGGGGGCGGGGAGATACGCAGTATTTT
TRBV6-5	TRBJ1-3	.	CASSYQTGFGNTIYF	TGTGCCAGCAGTTACCAGACAGGATTTGGAAACACCATATATTTT
TRBV6-1	TRBJ2-7	TRBD1	CASSRTGETYEQYF	TGTGCCAGCTCTAGGACAGGGGAAACCTACGAGCAGTACTTC
TRBV30	TRBJ1-4	.	CAWSPNDRINEKLFF	TGTGCCTGGAGTCCCAATGACAGAATTAATGAAAAACTGTTTTTT
TRBV7-2	TRBJ1-1	.	CASSLVTGSGTEAFF	TGTGCCAGCAGCTTAGTAACAGGGAGCGGCACTGAAGCTTTCTTT
TRBV7-3	TRBJ2-3	TRBD2	CASSFRGGTDTQYF	TGTGCCAGCAGCTTCCGGGGGGGCACAGATACGCAGTATTTT
TRBV7-2	TRBJ2-7	.	CASSLPNSYEQYF	TGTGCCAGCAGTTTACCAAACTCCTACGAGCAGTACTTC
TRBV25-1	TRBJ1-4	TRBD1	CASRWGTGNEKLFF	TGTGCCAGCAGATGGGGGACAGGGAATGAAAAACTGTTTTTT
TRBV4-2	TRBJ2-3	.	CASSHSTRGSGADTQYF	TGTGCCAGCAGCCACAGCACCAGGGGTAGTGGTGCAGATACGCAGTATTTT
TRBV5-1	TRBJ2-7	TRBD1	CASSLALGQGSYEQYF	TGCGCCAGCAGCTTGGCATTGGGACAGGGATCCTACGAGCAGTACTTC
TRBV24-1	TRBJ2-2	TRBD1	CATPRDRGDTGELFF	TGTGCCACCCCTAGAGACAGGGGGGACACCGGGGAGCTGTTTTTT
TRBV11-2	TRBJ1-2	.	CASSFPGVRSYTF	TGTGCCAGCAGCTTCCCCGGTGTGAGAAGCTACACCTTC
TRBV5-6	TRBJ2-7	.	CASSFMEQSHYEQYF	TGTGCCAGCAGCTTTATGGAACAGAGCCACTACGAGCAGTACTTC
TRBV7-3	TRBJ2-6	.	CASRPGKSSGANVLTF	TGTGCCAGCAGACCCGGGAAGAGCTCTGGGGCCAACGTCCTGACTTTC
TRBV7-9	TRBJ1-1	.	CASSHSQRKNTEAFF	TGTGCCAGCAGCCATTCCCAGCGGAAGAACACTGAAGCTTTCTTT
TRBV10-3	TRBJ1-2	TRBD1	CAISDMTGANYGYTF	TGTGCCATCAGTGATATGACAGGGGCCAACTATGGCTACACCTTC
TRBV2	TRBJ2-3	.	CASLKDNIVTQYF	TGTGCCAGCCTTAAGGACAACATCGTTACGCAGTATTTT